The 16 T cell receptor beta chains below were found in one sample sequenced in a study of T cells in Graves' hyperthyroidism and ophthalmopathy. Amplified regions were TCR beta CDR3 sequences from RNA transcripts. A first-round RT-PCR of the TCR CDR3 used the HTBI primer set. One entry per CDR3 protein results from TCRdb running MiXCR on the multiplex PCR reads. Of 450,000 to 700,000 distinct CDR3 sequences in the sample, around 46% are singletons; the top ten hold around 17%. The sequenced sample was peripheral blood or thyroid tissue (not recorded which). Every receptor here comes from an adult woman with Graves' disease, either hyperthyroidism or ophthalmopathy (not recorded which).

This clonotype was seen only once. At one end the junction does not follow the germline gene, possibly because of a read error. This chain links TRBV12-3 or TRBV12-4 with TRBJ2-6; 10 bases match TRBD1. The CDR3 is made up of 17 amino acids. This CDR3 reads CASSPNPKTGGLRAEAF. CDR3 nucleotides: TGTGCCAGCAGTCCAAACCCAAAGACAGGGGGCCTTCGCGCTGAAGCTTTC.

This clonotype showed up just once. V is TRBV7-8 and J is TRBJ2-7; TRBD2 is a possible D gene (6 bases). This CDR3 has 15 residues. The V and J ends lost 4 bases and 6 bases respectively, with 19 bases between them. The germline gives CDR1 SGHVS, CDR2 FQNEAQ. The CDR3 loop is CASSSFSRLGGEQYF. The CDR3 bases are TGTGCCAGCAGCTCATTCAGTCGATTGGGGGGCGAGCAGTACTTC.

On this clonotype itself: The junction and the germline gene differ at one end; a read error may be behind it. The gene calls are TRBV7-8 and TRBJ1-5; 7 nucleotides line up with TRBD1. The CDR3 has 15 amino acids. Germline assignment: CDR1 SGHVS and CDR2 FQNEAQ. This CDR3 reads CASSTTGQRNQPQRF. The CDR3 DNA is TGTGCCAGCAGCACAACGGGACAGCGAAATCAGCCCCAGCGTTTT. Full variable domain (remainder filled in from reference TRBV7-8 and TRBJ1-5): GAGVSQSPRYKVAKRGQDVALRCDPISGHVSLFWYQQALGQGPEFLTYFQNEAQLDKSGLPSDRFFAERPEGSVSTLKIQRTQQEDSAVYLCASSTTGQRNQPQRFGDGTRLSIL.

Notes on this clonotype: One end of the junction fails to match germline, which may point to a read error. The gene calls are TRBV7-7 and TRBJ2-1; 10 nucleotides agree with TRBD2. CDR3 length: 16 amino acids. Germline lookup yields CDR1 SSHAT and CDR2 FNYEAQ (reference sequence). CDR3 in DNA: TGTGCTAGCAAGTCCCTAGCGGGAGTATCCTACAATGAGCAGTTCTTC. As protein: CASKSLAGVSYNEQFF.

CDR3 residues: CASSLVQGGREQYF. CDR3 coding DNA: TGCGCCAGCAGCTTGGTACAGGGAGGGAGAGAGCAGTACTTC. V is TRBV5-1 and J is TRBJ2-7; perhaps TRBD2 as D (7 bases). This CDR3 contains 14 residues. The germline V gene has CDR1 SGHRS and CDR2 YFSETQ. V lost 0 bases, J lost 7 bases, and 14 bases lay in between.

The J gene is TRBJ2-3, the V gene TRBV5-5; D is uncertain. The CDR3 loop spans 13 amino acids. Germline V gene sequence: CDR1 SGHKS, CDR2 YYEKEE (reference sequence). Trimming stripped 3 bases from V and 0 bases from J, with 5 bases between. CDR3 coding DNA: TGTGCCAGCAGCTGGCGGAGCACAGATACGCAGTATTTT. Encoded protein: CASSWRSTDTQYF.

This clonotype was detected ten times or more. The V call is TRBV9, the J call TRBJ1-4, with TRBD1 matching over 7 bases. The germline V gene has CDR1 SGDLS and CDR2 YYNGEE. The length of the CDR3 is 15 residues. The trim removed 4 bases at V and 6 bases at J, leaving 9 bases unmatched. The CDR3 DNA reads as TGTGCCAGCAGCACCCCGACAGGGAACGATGAAAAACTGTTTTTT. It specifies CASSTPTGNDEKLFF.

Many counts were recorded for this clonotype. The CDR3, as DNA: TGCAGTGCTATCGGACAGGCGAACACCGGGGAGCTGTTTTTT. Translating gives CSAIGQANTGELFF. The rearrangement joins TRBV20-1 to TRBJ2-2, with 7 bases aligning to TRBD1. CDR3 length: 14 residues. The V gene's germline CDR1 is DFQATT and CDR2 SNEGSKA (reference sequence). Trimming cost V 4 bases and J 0 bases; bases outside gene matches: 2.

Concerning this clonotype: With a much larger clone just one base away, this may be a read error. The rearrangement uses TRBV5-1 and TRBJ2-5; 8 bases map to TRBD2. The germline CDR1 and CDR2 sequences are SGHRS and YFSETQ. The CDR3 loop spans 15 amino acids. V trimming: 4 bases; J trimming: 5 bases; junction bases outside the gene matches: 10. For the CDR3, the DNA is TGCGCCAGCAGCGCCCATCGGGAGGGGCCGGAGACCCAGTACTTC. Residues: CASSAHREGPETQYF. Full variable domain (rest looked up from reference TRBV5-1 and TRBJ2-5): KAGVTQTPRYLIKTRGQQVTLSCSPISGHRSVSWYQQTPGQGLQFLFEYFSETQRNKGNFPGRFSGRQFSNSRSEMNVSTLELGDSALYLCASSAHREGPETQYFGPGTRLLVL.

This clonotype was counted many times. The chain joins TRBV24-1 to TRBJ2-2, with 7 bases matching TRBD2. V shed 1 base, J shed 5 bases, and the junction held 6 bases outside the gene matches. The germline gives CDR1 KGHDR, CDR2 SFDVKD. CDR3 length: 16 residues. CDR3 sequence (DNA): TGTGCCACCAGTGATTTCCAGGGACTACCAACCGGGGAGCTGTTTTTT. It encodes CATSDFQGLPTGELFF.

At least ten counts were recorded for this clonotype. The rearrangement links TRBV12-3 or TRBV12-4 to TRBJ2-5; TRBD1 might be the D (5 bases). The V end lost 3 bases, the J end lost 9 bases, and 14 bases lay between the germline ends. The CDR3 sequence is 13 residues long. CDR3 nucleotide sequence: TGTGCCAGCAGTTTGACACGGGCCAGGGCCCAGTACTTC. Its protein is CASSLTRARAQYF.

In this sample, this clonotype turned up many times. The V gene is TRBV27, the J gene TRBJ1-4; D possibly corresponds to TRBD1 (6 bases). Germline V gene lookup returns CDR1 MNHEY and CDR2 SMNVEV (reference sequence). The CDR3 is 13 amino acids. V lost 4 bases and J lost 10, with 13 bases in between. CDR3 amino acids: CASSWGHSRKLFF. The CDR3 DNA follows: TGTGCCAGCAGTTGGGGACATTCGAGAAAACTGTTTTTT.

This clonotype has at least ten counts. The rearrangement links TRBV20-1 to TRBJ1-1; D call uncertain. V was cut by 5 bases and J by 5 bases, with 9 bases left in between. The CDR3 runs 11 residues. CDR1 DFQATT and CDR2 SNEGSKA come from the germline V gene (reference sequence). This CDR3 reads CSAWGWTEAFF. Written as DNA, the CDR3 is TGCAGTGCTTGGGGTTGGACTGAAGCTTTCTTT.

This clonotype was detected a few times. With a much larger clone just one base away, this may be a read error. CDR3 in amino acids: CASSRRQGAFSRAFF. The CDR3 DNA follows: TGTGCCAGCAGCCGGCGCCAAGGGGCCTTTAGTAGGGCTTTCTTT. The chain joins TRBV7-9 to TRBJ1-1, with D possibly TRBD1 on 5 matching bases. The CDR3 is made up of 15 amino acids. With 5 bases removed from V and 11 bases from J, the gap between germline ends came to 24 bases. Germline V gene sequence: CDR1 SEHNR, CDR2 FQNEAQ (reference sequence).

The gene calls are TRBV29-1 and TRBJ1-1; D gene uncertain. The V end lost 4 bases, the J end lost 7 bases, and 13 bases lay between the germline ends. This CDR3 contains 12 residues. Germline values: CDR1 SQVTM, CDR2 ANQGSEA. The CDR3 DNA sequence: TGCAGCGTTGTAGTTATGGCCAGTGAAGCTTTCTTT. The encoded protein is CSVVVMASEAFF.

Only a few counts were recorded for this clonotype. This chain connects TRBV20-1 to TRBJ2-7; the match to TRBD2 covers 8 bases. Looked up from germline, CDR1 is DFQATT and CDR2 is SNEGSKA (reference sequence). The CDR3 contains 15 residues. Trimming at V came to 6 bases and at J to 1 base, leaving 11 bases not matched to a gene. The CDR3: CSARGGSSGSYEQYF. Here the CDR3 DNA reads TGCAGTGCCCGGGGGGGCAGCTCGGGTTCCTACGAGCAGTACTTC.